This T cell receptor (beta chain) originates from a study of blood T cell repertoires in COVID-19. Study-wide context: There were acute and convalescent COVID-19 samples, and they came from the United States, Italy and Spain. Sources were T cells, B-cell-depleted T cells, or PBMCs; the material itself was cDNA or gDNA.

From germline, CDR1 is SQVTM and CDR2 ANQGSEA. The V end lost 6 bases, the J end lost 6 bases, and 7 bases lay between the germline ends. This CDR3 region has 10 residues. As handled by the study authors: Scientists estimated how many nucleated cells there were by amplifying reference gene primers. The table came from immunoSEQ multiplex PCR; TCRdb's copy has only in-frame clones and leaves some out. Clonal size and the V and J genes are those of that table, whereas D and trimming came from the DNA. The data contain roughly 43,000 clones, more than 75% of them seen just once; the ten biggest clones take up 15%.

The clonotype was recovered from a human donor in a cohort sampled during active COVID-19. Sequencing used peripheral blood. The chain links TRBV29-1 to TRBJ2-3, with D uncertain. CDR3: CSVLYDTQYF. For the CDR3, the DNA is TGCAGCGTACTCTACGATACGCAGTATTTT.